This is a list of T cell receptor beta chains from one sample in a study of blood T cell repertoires in COVID-19. The method was immunoSEQ multiplex PCR; TCRdb's version includes in-frame clones alone and lacks a portion of them. The table includes approximately 89,000 clones, approximately 72% detected once. Material: peripheral blood. These receptors were collected from a man between 65 and 79 years old with acute or convalescent COVID-19. Both conserved end residues are part of each CDR3. A D gene is named only where the DNA matches it firmly. Where a row states a size, it is once, few, many or the class of an expanded clone; other rows omit it.

j_call cdr3_length clone_size v_call d_call cdr3_aa cdr3_nt
TRBJ2-1 17 few TRBV11-3 TRBD2 CASSPRGGRSGGNEQFF TGTGCCAGCAGCCCCCGAGGCGGGAGAAGTGGGGGCAATGAGCAGTTCTTC
TRBJ2-5 12 NA TRBV28 NA CASSSPQETQYF TGTGCCAGCAGTTCCCCTCAGGAGACCCAGTACTTC
TRBJ1-2 14 NA TRBV27 TRBD1 CASSLSRDSYGYTF TGTGCCAGCAGTTTATCCCGGGACAGTTATGGCTACACCTTC
TRBJ2-4 17 NA TRBV7-8 NA CASSLDVGGARSNIQYF TGTGCCAGCAGCTTAGATGTTGGGGGGGCGCGTTCGAACATTCAGTACTTC
TRBJ1-6 17 NA TRBV23-1 TRBD1 CASSPKFPGGGNSPLHF TGCGCCAGCAGTCCTAAGTTCCCAGGGGGAGGTAATTCACCCCTCCACTTT
TRBJ1-1 14 NA TRBV6-2/TRBV6-3 NA CASSWDTESTEAFF TGTGCCAGCAGTTGGGACACAGAGTCCACTGAAGCTTTCTTT
TRBJ1-6 20 few TRBV9 TRBD1 CASSVSPRSPRTGADSPLHF TGTGCCAGCAGCGTTAGCCCTCGCTCACCCCGGACAGGCGCAGATTCACCCCTCCACTTT
TRBJ1-5 13 NA TRBV28 NA CASSLFEGQPQHF TGTGCCAGCAGTTTATTCGAGGGCCAGCCCCAGCATTTT
TRBJ1-1 15 NA TRBV30 NA CAWSFLYGTNTEAFF TGTGCCTGGAGTTTTTTATACGGGACTAACACTGAAGCTTTCTTT
TRBJ1-1 16 NA TRBV5-4 NA CASSPDVGGMNTEAFF TGTGCCAGCAGCCCGGATGTGGGGGGAATGAACACTGAAGCTTTCTTT
TRBJ2-1 15 NA TRBV18 NA CASSPSTASDNEQFF TGTGCCAGCTCACCTAGCACCGCCTCAGACAATGAGCAGTTCTTC
TRBJ1-5 16 NA TRBV19 NA CASSIRSSGSNQPQHF TGTGCCAGTAGTATAAGGTCCTCGGGTAGCAATCAGCCCCAGCATTTT
TRBJ1-1 14 NA TRBV3-1/TRBV3-2 TRBD1 CASSRDRGDTEAFF TGTGCCAGCAGCCGGGACAGGGGGGACACTGAAGCTTTCTTT
TRBJ1-4 15 NA TRBV2 NA CASSEDGGKGEKLFF TGTGCCAGCAGTGAAGACGGGGGGAAGGGGGAAAAACTGTTTTTT
TRBJ2-2 12 NA TRBV6-1 NA CASSELGRELFF TGTGCCAGCAGTGAATTGGGGCGGGAGCTGTTTTTT
TRBJ2-7 15 NA TRBV7-2 TRBD2 CASSLVAGLAYEQYF TGTGCCAGCAGCTTAGTAGCGGGGCTTGCCTACGAGCAGTACTTC
TRBJ1-6 12 NA TRBV9 NA CASSKPNSPLHF TGTGCCAGCAGCAAGCCGAATTCACCCCTCCACTTT